The source of this TCR beta chain is a study of T cell responses to AZD1222 COVID-19 vaccine. On the study more broadly: Second doses at about 4 or about 12 weeks were pooled.

Note on this clone: The antigen is unknown. In the same sample, other DNA sequences code for this CDR3.

Study-level results: Only after the peak T cell response were repertoires sampled. Clonal diversity was possibly underestimated; the donors were predominantly white British and more often female. Spike-specific TCR depth and breadth grew after two AZD1222 doses.

Germline V gene data show CDR1 as SGHTA and CDR2 as FQGNSA. The CDR3 runs 13 residues. Deletions cut 1 base from V and 2 bases from J, with 5 bases between. The repertoire was sequenced with immunoSEQ multiplex PCR; TCRdb's copy has only in-frame clones and lacks some. Among roughly 97,000 clones listed, roughly 92% were seen once. The material sequenced was peripheral blood, taken on day 0 of AZD1222 vaccination. The chain joins TRBV7-2 to TRBJ1-1; D gene unclear. The sequence derives from an adult in good health. This CDR3 is CASSLGANTEAFF. Written as DNA, the CDR3 is TGTGCCAGCAGCTTAGGTGCCAACACTGAAGCTTTCTTT.